The 29 T cell receptor beta chains presented below share a single source sample, sequenced in a study of T cell responses to AZD1222 COVID-19 vaccine. The data were produced by immunoSEQ multiplex PCR, yet TCRdb's version contains in-frame clones alone and is incomplete. This sample has approximately 130,000 clones; 86% occur once, and the top ten carry 2.5% to 3.5%. Sequencing used peripheral blood, obtained 28 days after the second AZD1222 dose. These receptors came from an adult who received the AZD1222 COVID-19 vaccine.

The V and J genes are TRBV10-2 and TRBJ1-1; D is undetermined. The CDR3 totals 14 residues. Deletions cut 2 bases from V and 5 bases from J, with 12 bases between. CDR1 WSHSY and CDR2 SAAADI come from the germline V gene. The CDR3 spells CASSEQRDWTEAFF. As DNA, the CDR3 is TGCGCCAGCAGTGAGCAGCGGGATTGGACTGAAGCTTTCTTT.

J is TRBJ1-2 and V is TRBV15, with 10 bases aligning to TRBD1. The V and J ends lost 3 bases and 4 bases, in that order; junction bases with no gene match: 11. The CDR3 is made up of 17 amino acids. CDR1 is LNHNV and CDR2 is YYDKDF in the germline V gene (reference sequence). The CDR3 region has the DNA TGTGCCACCAGCAGGCCGGGACAGGGGACCGGTGTCTATGGCTACACCTTC. Its protein is CATSRPGQGTGVYGYTF. Full variable domain (outside the CDR3, taken from reference TRBV15 and TRBJ1-2): DAMVIQNPRYQVTQFGKPVTLSCSQTLNHNVMYWYQQKSSQAPKLLFHYYDKDFNNEADTPDNFQSRRPNTSFCFLDIRSPGLGDTAMYLCATSRPGQGTGVYGYTFGSGTRLTVV.

This chain uses TRBV7-3 with TRBJ1-1; D is possibly TRBD1 (6 bases). V lost 5 bases, J lost 4 bases, and 17 bases lay in between. Germline assignment: CDR1 SGHTA and CDR2 FQGTGA. The CDR3 totals 15 residues. For the CDR3, the DNA is TGTGCCAGCAGCCCACAAGGGGGGGCAGTCACTGAAGCTTTCTTT. Translating it yields CASSPQGGAVTEAFF.

The chain uses TRBV13 and TRBJ1-2; 7 bases fit TRBD1. Germline lookup yields CDR1 PRHDT and CDR2 FYEKMQ (reference sequence). This CDR3 contains 13 residues. Unmatched junction bases numbered 8, after V lost 5 bases and J lost 8 bases. The CDR3 sequence is CASSQKGAWGYTF. The CDR3 nucleotides read TGTGCCAGCAGCCAAAAGGGGGCTTGGGGCTACACCTTC.

This chain uses TRBV4-2 with TRBJ2-1; weak D call: TRBD2 (5 bases). V was pared by 0 bases and J by 7 bases, with 13 bases between. Germline V lookup: CDR1 LGHNA, CDR2 YNFKEQ. The CDR3 is made up of 15 amino acids. CDR3 protein: CASSQEGTSGNEQFF. CDR3 in DNA: TGTGCCAGCAGCCAAGAGGGTACCAGCGGAAATGAGCAGTTCTTC.

The J gene is TRBJ2-5, the V gene TRBV28; a possible D gene is TRBD2 (5 bases). This CDR3 region has 17 residues. Trimming removed 5 bases from V and 5 bases from J, with 24 bases in between. Germline V gene lookup returns CDR1 MDHEN and CDR2 SYDVKM. The CDR3 nucleotides are TGTGCCAGCAGTGCCCCCAAAGGGCAGGTATCGGGGGAGACCCAGTACTTC. Protein sequence: CASSAPKGQVSGETQYF.

This chain uses TRBV13 with TRBJ2-3; D possibly corresponds to TRBD1 (6 bases). In germline, CDR1 is PRHDT, CDR2 FYEKMQ (reference sequence). There are 15 residues in the CDR3. V lost 4 bases and J 1 base, leaving 12 bases between the germline ends. The CDR3 DNA reads as TGTGCCAGCAGCTCCCCCAGGGGACGCACAGATACGCAGTATTTT. Translation gives CASSSPRGRTDTQYF. Using reference TRBV13 and TRBJ2-3 for the parts outside the CDR3, the full variable domain is AAGVIQSPRHLIKEKRETATLKCYPIPRHDTVYWYQQGPGQDPQFLISFYEKMQSDKGSIPDRFSAQQFSDYHSELNMSSLELGDSALYFCASSSPRGRTDTQYFGPGTRLTVL.

The gene calls are TRBV5-6 and TRBJ1-5; possible D gene TRBD1, 6 bases. V dropped 0 bases and J dropped 2 bases, with 12 bases sitting between them. Germline V CDR1 and CDR2: SGHDT, YYEEEE. The CDR3 consists of 16 residues. The CDR3 DNA follows: TGTGCCAGCAGCTTGGACAGGGAGATTGGCAATCAGCCCCAGCATTTT. It encodes CASSLDREIGNQPQHF.

V gene TRBV30 combines with J gene TRBJ1-1; maybe TRBD1 (5 bases). The CDR3 spans 13 residues. With 3 bases removed from V and 5 bases from J, the gap between germline ends came to 13 bases. From germline, CDR1 is GTSNPN and CDR2 SVGIG (reference sequence). CDR3 DNA sequence: TGTGCCTGGAGCTGGCAGGGAAGGACTGAAGCTTTCTTT. Its translation is CAWSWQGRTEAFF.

The rearrangement links TRBV5-1 to TRBJ1-1, with TRBD1 as a possible D gene (5 bases). CDR1 and CDR2 (germline): SGHRS, YFSETQ. The CDR3 length is 16 residues. The V end was cut by 3 bases, the J end by 1 base, with 16 bases between. DNA for the CDR3: TGCGCCAGCAGCTCGGGACTGGGTTTGGGGAACACTGAAGCTTTCTTT. Translated: CASSSGLGLGNTEAFF. Full variable domain (missing parts from reference TRBV5-1 and TRBJ1-1): KAGVTQTPRYLIKTRGQQVTLSCSPISGHRSVSWYQQTPGQGLQFLFEYFSETQRNKGNFPGRFSGRQFSNSRSEMNVSTLELGDSALYLCASSSGLGLGNTEAFFGQGTRLTVV.

The rearrangement uses TRBV5-8 and TRBJ1-5; maybe TRBD1 (5 bases). The V end lost 2 bases, the J end lost 0 bases, and 15 bases lay between the germline ends. The CDR3 sequence is 17 residues long. The germline V gene encodes CDR1 SGHTS and CDR2 YDEGEE. This chain's CDR3 is CASSFPGGSFSNQPQHF. In DNA, the CDR3 is TGTGCCAGCAGCTTCCCTGGGGGTTCCTTTAGCAATCAGCCCCAGCATTTT.

A single count supports this clone. The CDR3 here is CACTLVERGSTDTQYF. The DNA for the CDR3 is TGTGCCTGCACTTTAGTGGAGCGGGGGAGCACAGATACGCAGTATTTT. The V call is TRBV30, the J call TRBJ2-3; 8 bases fit TRBD2. The junction had 11 bases not matched to a gene; V was cut back by 6 bases and J by 0 bases. This CDR3 is built from 16 residues. CDR1 is GTSNPN, CDR2 SVGIG, per germline (reference sequence).

The V gene is TRBV27, the J gene TRBJ1-2; 7 bases align to TRBD1. There are 12 residues in the CDR3. After removal of 5 bases from V and 8 bases from J, the junction contained 5 bases not matched to a gene. Per the germline V gene, CDR1 is MNHEY and CDR2 is SMNVEV (reference sequence). DNA of the CDR3: TGTGCCAGCAGTCCCACAGGGGACGGCTACACCTTC. This encodes CASSPTGDGYTF.

The chain uses TRBV5-1 and TRBJ2-7; either TRBD1 or TRBD2 may fit D (5 bases each). V dropped 3 bases and J dropped 3 bases, with 13 bases sitting between them. The germline V gene encodes CDR1 SGHRS and CDR2 YFSETQ. The CDR3 extends over 14 amino acids. The CDR3 protein is CASSWGPLSYEQYF. The CDR3 coding sequence is TGCGCCAGCAGCTGGGGACCCCTTAGCTACGAGCAGTACTTC.

This chain uses TRBV1 with TRBJ2-1. TRBV1 is given as a pseudogene. The CDR3 runs 15 residues. The CDR3 bases are TGCACCAGCAGCCAAGAGCCATCCAAGGGCAATGAGCAGTTCTTC. This encodes CTSSQEPSKGNEQFF.

The genes are TRBV20-1 and TRBJ1-4; D is ambiguous. The CDR3 totals 11 residues. Germline V lookup: CDR1 DFQATT, CDR2 SNEGSKA (reference sequence). The V and J ends lost 2 bases and 8 bases respectively, with 6 bases between them. In nucleotides, the CDR3 is TGCAGTGCTAGAACGCGGGAAAAACTGTTTTTT. Its translation: CSARTREKLFF.

The gene calls are TRBV6-5 and TRBJ2-7; D is unresolved. This CDR3 contains 14 residues. V shed 9 bases and J shed 4 bases, with 19 bases lying between them. CDR1 is MNHEY, CDR2 SVGAGI, per germline. CDR3 coding DNA: TGTGCCAGTAGTAATACCGGGCCCCAATACGAGCAGTACTTC. Translation: CASSNTGPQYEQYF.

This clone showed up just once. The rearrangement joins TRBV14 to TRBJ2-1; D assignment may be TRBD1 or TRBD2 (5 bases each). The CDR3 consists of 15 residues. Germline assignment: CDR1 SGHDN and CDR2 FVKESK. Trimming left V 4 bases short and J 9 bases short, with 19 bases between. CDR3 DNA sequence: TGTGCCAGCAGCCCGGGACCGCTCAGATCCAGTGAGCAGTTCTTC. Translation: CASSPGPLRSSEQFF.

The chain recombines TRBV5-4 with TRBJ1-2; D is perhaps TRBD1 (5 bases). The CDR3 totals 16 residues. The germline V gene encodes CDR1 SGHNT and CDR2 YYREEE (reference sequence). V was cut by 4 bases and J by 0 bases, with 16 bases left in between. The chain's CDR3 is CASSQGGLAANYGYTF. The DNA for the CDR3 is TGTGCCAGCAGCCAGGGAGGGCTGGCAGCTAACTATGGCTACACCTTC.

The count of this clone is one. The genes are TRBV24-1 and TRBJ2-5; D unresolved. The CDR3 loop spans 14 amino acids. Germline assignment: CDR1 KGHDR and CDR2 SFDVKD. V gave up 5 bases and J gave up 1 base, with 10 bases separating them. The CDR3 DNA sequence: TGTGCCACCAGTGCACACACGCTCCAAGAGACCCAGTACTTC. This encodes CATSAHTLQETQYF.

The genes are TRBV19 and TRBJ2-7; TRBD2 aligns across 7 bases. This CDR3 contains 13 residues. Germline V lookup: CDR1 LNHDA, CDR2 SQIVND (reference sequence). The junction had 7 bases not matched to a gene; V was cut back by 7 bases and J by 4 bases. The CDR3 here is CASNTGRGYEQYF. DNA for the CDR3: TGTGCCAGTAACACCGGGCGGGGGTACGAGCAGTACTTC.

This clone was seen a handful of times. The gene calls are TRBV6-4 and TRBJ2-2; D is perhaps TRBD2 (5 bases). Germline loops: CDR1 MRHNA, CDR2 SNTAGT. CDR3 length equals 14 residues. Between the trimmed V and J ends, which lost 0 bases and 5 bases, there was a span of 7 bases. The CDR3 sequence is CASSDSWETGELFF. CDR3 bases: TGTGCCAGCAGTGACTCTTGGGAGACCGGGGAGCTGTTTTTT.

This clone has just a few counts. This rearrangement joins TRBV10-3 to TRBJ2-2; the D gene is possibly TRBD1 (6 bases). Between the trimmed V and J ends, which lost 2 bases and 8 bases, there was a span of 12 bases. This CDR3 is built from 14 residues. CDR1 is ENHRY and CDR2 is SYGVKD in the germline V gene. This CDR3 is CAISEGDTSGELFF. CDR3 nucleotides: TGTGCCATCAGTGAGGGGGACACCTCGGGGGAGCTGTTTTTT.

This clone has a single count. The chain joins TRBV6-1 to TRBJ1-2, with TRBD1 matching 7 bases. The length of the CDR3 is 13 residues. Trimming cost V 5 bases and J 8 bases; bases outside gene matches: 8. Germline values: CDR1 MNHNS, CDR2 SASEGT. The CDR3 DNA sequence: TGTGCCAGCAGTCGTGACAGGGTCGAAGGCTACACCTTC. Its protein is CASSRDRVEGYTF.

The rearrangement joins TRBV28 to TRBJ2-7, with 11 positions matching TRBD2. The germline gives CDR1 MDHEN, CDR2 SYDVKM. V dropped 5 bases and J dropped 0; count of bases not matched to a gene: 6. This CDR3 spans 16 amino acids. CDR3 protein: CASSPSGGPFSYEQYF. The DNA of the CDR3 is TGTGCCAGCAGTCCTAGCGGGGGGCCCTTCTCCTACGAGCAGTACTTC.

This clone is classed as medium-sized. The DNA for the CDR3 is TGTGCCAGCAGCCAAGAGGACAGGGTATCTGGGGAGCTGTTTTTT. It specifies CASSQEDRVSGELFF. The V and J genes are TRBV3-1 (or the pseudogene TRBV3-2) and TRBJ2-2; 8 bases map to TRBD1. V trimming: 0 bases; J trimming: 8 bases; junction bases outside the gene matches: 5. This CDR3 has 15 amino acids. CDR1 and CDR2 from the germline V gene are LGHDT and YNNKEL (reference sequence).

The chain couples TRBV30 to TRBJ1-6, with D possibly being TRBD1 (5 bases). From germline, CDR1 is GTSNPN and CDR2 SVGIG (reference sequence). The V end was cut by 8 bases, the J end by 0 bases, with 11 bases between. The CDR3 consists of 14 residues. CDR3 sequence: CAGDSRSYNSPLHF. The CDR3 DNA is TGTGCCGGGGACTCGCGCTCCTATAATTCACCCCTCCACTTT.

The V call is TRBV11-2, the J call TRBJ1-3, with 7 bases identical to TRBD1. Germline V lookup: CDR1 SGHAT, CDR2 FQNNGV. V shed 5 bases, J shed 3 bases, and the junction held 10 bases outside the gene matches. CDR3 length: 16 amino acids. CDR3 in amino acids: CASSPGVTGYGNTIYF. CDR3 sequence (DNA): TGTGCCAGCAGCCCAGGAGTGACAGGGTATGGAAACACCATATATTTT.

There are a few counts of this clone. The chain is built from TRBV18 and TRBJ1-5, with unresolved D. V was trimmed by 3 bases and J by 0 bases, leaving 9 bases between them. The CDR3 covers 15 residues. Germline CDR1 is KGHSH and CDR2 is LQKENI. In nucleotides, the CDR3 is TGTGCCAGCTCACCCGGGGAAAATAGCAATCAGCCCCAGCATTTT. This sequence encodes CASSPGENSNQPQHF.